This T cell receptor (beta chain) derives from a study of vaccination effects on CD4 cells after COVID-19. Study-level information: The ViraFEST assay expanded antigen-specific CD4+ T cells with viral peptide pools before sequencing. Cultures used about 2 million PBMC per well, about 10 IU/ml IL-2 and 10 ug/ml peptides. Following the second dose by a median of 72 days, the post-vaccine samples were obtained.

This table comes from immunoSEQ multiplex PCR, and its TCRdb copy is limited to in-frame clones, with some not included. The sample has about 40,000 clones, about 63% seen once; the top ten hold approximately 7.7%. Culture proceeded for 10 days, and CD4+ T cells were then isolated. Each participant received a vaccine that was either BNT162b2 or mRNA-1273, given as two doses. All vaccine recipients tested negative for nucleocapsid antibodies and had never contracted SARS-CoV-2 infection. The CDR3 contains 16 residues. V lost 0 bases and J lost 2, with 13 bases in between. Germline CDR1 and CDR2: SGHRS and YFSETQ. Turning to this clone: What it binds is not known.

The sample was CD4+ T cells from PBMCs cultured without peptide, taken after COVID-19 vaccination. The receptor was derived from a human donor who received a COVID-19 vaccine. The J gene is TRBJ2-3, the V gene TRBV5-1; D is undetermined. The CDR3 DNA reads as TGCGCCAGCAGCTTGGTTCGGGTGTTACACACAGATACGCAGTATTTT. Its protein is CASSLVRVLHTDTQYF.